The clone carrying this T cell receptor beta chain was counted many times. The antigen is not known. The V and J ends lost 5 bases and 3 bases respectively, with 14 bases between them. The CDR3 totals 15 residues. From germline, CDR1 is SEHNR and CDR2 FQNEAQ (reference sequence). This specimen comes from a study of CD8 T cells in ankylosing spondylitis. Whole-study results and caveats: Characteristic of ankylosing spondylitis blood, it appeared, was a TCR beta motif comprising roughly 8 highly homologous variants. In peripheral blood, disease-linked CD8+ clones occurred at relatively low frequencies. Matched ankylosing spondylitis synovial fluid reportedly contained a significantly enriched population of disease-linked clones.

It was by quantitative 5'-RACE with molecular barcodes that TCR beta libraries were made. One entry per CDR3 protein results from TCRdb running MiXCR on the 5' RACE reads. Among around 150,000 distinct CDR3 sequences listed, 7% to 8% were seen once. The sample was blood, either unsorted or a sorted T cell fraction (not recorded which). This receptor was identified in a female donor with ankylosing spondylitis or in good health (not recorded which). The chain couples TRBV7-9 to TRBJ2-1; either TRBD1 or TRBD2 may supply D (6 bases each). This CDR3 is CASSLGKGGYNEQFF. In DNA form, the CDR3 reads TGTGCCAGCAGCCTAGGAAAGGGGGGCTACAATGAGCAGTTCTTC.